Listed here is a single T cell receptor beta chain. Authors' data handling: From reference gene primer amplification, estimates of nucleated cell counts were derived. TCRdb's copy holds only in-frame clones and misses some; the assay was immunoSEQ multiplex PCR. V and J calls plus clone size are reproduced from that table; the DNA served to infer D and trimming. The sample holds a few hundred thousand clones, 70% to 90% seen once. Participants were placed into cohorts based on the clinical history they reported. This sample stems from a study of blood T cell repertoires in COVID-19. At the level of the study: COVID-19 samples from acute and convalescent phases originated in the United States, Italy and Spain.

Sequenced material: PBMCs or T cells enriched from blood (not recorded which). The sequence derives from a woman aged 18-29 years who had been exposed to COVID-19.

CDR3 sequence: CASSSRGSASSYNEQFF. As DNA, the CDR3 is TGTGCCAGCAGCTCCCGGGGTAGCGCGAGCTCCTACAATGAGCAGTTCTTC. This sequence joins TRBV28 and TRBJ2-1; perhaps TRBD2 as D (5 bases). This CDR3 comprises 17 residues. Trimming pared 6 bases from V and 0 bases from J, leaving 18 bases between. Germline V CDR1 and CDR2: MDHEN, SYDVKM.